This TCR beta chain appears in the sequencing data of a study of cytomegalovirus exposure and HLA in healthy donors (dated by TCRdb to about 2017). Study-level background: According to an earlier analysis of around 600 of the donors, 200 million or so T cells yielded 120 million or so unique TCR beta sequences and more than 250 Gb of sequence data. An earlier analysis of 587 of the donors used high-throughput TCR beta sequencing to judge whether each TCR beta V gene segment behaved as functional or pseudogenic. High-throughput TCR immunosequencing, statistical association of individual TCRs with disease status, and machine learning were combined to predict cytomegalovirus infection status. The number of donors typed differed by locus, with roughly 620-630 for A, B, C, DRB1 and DQB1, more than 500 for DQA1, over 600 for DPA1, and about 450 for DPB1. A handful of DR-DQ haplotypes were handled as single units for association and clustering because linkage in the cohort was strong. In a later analysis, previously published TCR beta repertoires from roughly 710 donors were re-analyzed and high-resolution HLA genotyping was added so that TCR occurrence patterns could be studied. Roughly 300 gigabases of sequencing data and tens of millions of unique TCR sequences were included in an early release covering about 600 HLA-typed donors. All discovery cohort repertoires had been generated using a single sequencing platform. The later analysis used no new phenotypic data to find candidate immune exposures, relying instead on TCR beta sequences and their occurrence across donors. Using immunosequencing, the study profiled T cell repertoires from around 680 subjects and related those repertoires to cytomegalovirus serostatus. A later genetic analysis took genome-wide SNP genotypes for about 60% of the roughly 670 donors and used that subset as a discovery cohort. On average, about 240,000 unique TCR beta nucleotide sequences were sequenced per donor among 398 genotyped donors of the cohort, with roughly 18% of those sequences being non-productive. The genetic ancestry cluster associated with self-reported Caucasian donors included roughly 84% of the approximately 430 genotyped donors. Donor age, sex, ethnicity and CMV serostatus were compiled alongside the repertoire data. A separate validation cohort of roughly 130 different subjects was used in addition to the 666-subject first cohort. The study aimed to test whether signatures of past pathogen exposure could be identified by cataloging public T cell receptors. HLA typing included class I and class II loci at four-digit resolution. Results the study describes overall, beyond this receptor: HLA typing was unavailable for some donors at each locus, so association tests used only the typed subset. This cohort had only TCR beta chains sequenced, and the lack of alpha or paired-chain data limited which features could be detected. According to a later analysis, most CMV-associated TCR beta chains appeared to be HLA-restricted, and the HLA associations seemed to be driven largely by CMV exposure. At a false discovery rate of 0.05, a later analysis linked about 17,000 TCR beta sequences to specific HLA alleles. The study listed over 150 TCR beta chains as associated with cytomegalovirus. In a later analysis, the rate of TCR association differed among HLA loci, with DRB1 alleles having the most associated TCRs and HLA-C alleles having the fewest. Across donors, most TCR sequences were observed very rarely, whereas some public TCRs were present in many individuals. Cytomegalovirus status was reported to be diagnosed by the classifier with high specificity and sensitivity in both the original and validation cohorts. A later analysis found that HLA-associated TCR beta chains were more clonally expanded and had lower generation probabilities than equally common non-associated chains. According to a later genetic analysis, donors in an Asian-associated ancestry cluster had fewer N-insertions in productive TCRs than the approximately 690-donor mean. Correlated functional status among segregating V segments might reflect linkage disequilibrium, but an unknown experimental factor could not be ruled out. Over 15 rarely observed V segments, including chromosome 9 orphons, were excluded from the earlier analysis of almost 600 of the donors because counts were too low. According to a later analysis, parvovirus B19, influenza, CMV and Epstein-Barr virus appeared linked to several top co-occurrence clusters. Broadly in line with IMGT annotations, most TCR beta V segments showed up in productive rearrangements about 90% or about 30% of the time in an earlier analysis of some 590 of the donors. A further reported finding was that TCR beta sequences accurately predicted the HLA-A and HLA-B alleles for most subjects in the first cohort. A few of the identified cytomegalovirus-associated TCR beta chains were confirmed in vitro to be specific for cytomegalovirus antigens. A later genetic analysis associated a missense DCLRE1C variant with V-gene and J-gene trimming of TCR beta chains, and an independent cohort replicated the association. A cluster of highly shared sequence variants was judged likely to be a technical artifact of the sequencing pipeline. Some IMGT-functional V segments, including TRBV6-2 and TRBV6-3, could not be distinguished by the 87-base-pair reads and were therefore excluded. Assigning TCR associations to individual alleles was difficult when HLA alleles, especially DR and DQ, strongly co-occurred. Presence/absence analyses assumed roughly uniform sequencing depth across donors, an assumption that may not hold. The authors suggested that the approach could potentially be generalized to other disease states and immunological phenotypes. The only immune exposure information available for the cohort was CMV serostatus.

The cohort comprised hundreds of healthy bone marrow donors. At the time of sampling, all cohort members were nominally healthy, though unrecorded immune exposures were likely present. The donor tested CMV seropositive and was one of the 289 seropositive cohort members. Each donor provided a peripheral blood sample, and peripheral blood mononuclear cells were used for TCR beta sequencing. Genomic DNA extraction from the blood cell samples was performed with the Qiagen DNeasy Blood Extraction Kit. The library was produced with the immunoSEQ multiplex PCR assay. For the multiplex PCR, a mixture combining 60 forward primers for TCR Vbeta segments and 13 reverse primers for TCR Jbeta segments was used. Amplification of the CDR3 region of rearranged TCR beta genes was performed with a multiplex PCR assay on genomic DNA. The amplified TCR beta libraries were sequenced on the Illumina HiSeq System as 87-base-pair reads. Regarding the original processing steps: In a later analysis, 77 million or so unique TCR beta chains were counted across the 500 to 850 repertoires, and roughly 11 million of these chains were shared by at least two donors. Raw reads were error-corrected and collapsed into unique sequences by a nearest-neighbor algorithm in which closely related sequences were merged to remove PCR and sequencing errors. To assign V, D and J gene segments, CDR3 sequences were aligned to IMGT reference sequences. For a sequence to be retained, at least a six-nucleotide match to both a V gene segment and a J gene segment was required. A rearrangement counted as productive if the CDR3 had no stop codons and remained in frame with V and J, and every other rearrangement counted as non-productive. Following IMGT convention, CDR3 was defined as the stretch from the second conserved V-encoded cysteine to the conserved J-encoded phenylalanine. The earlier analysis of 500 to 650 of the donors excluded any sequence lacking an unambiguous match to a single V gene segment. An earlier analysis of several hundred of the donors called V segments functional above 56.7% productive rearrangements and segregating when the between-donor standard deviation exceeded 5%. To diagnose cytomegalovirus status from the catalog of TCR beta chain sequences, a statistical classification framework was built. In a later analysis, V and J genes were assigned by comparing TCR nucleotide sequences against IMGT/GENE-DB human TR gene sequences. The TCRdist pipeline was used in a later analysis to assign CDR3 sequences and most-parsimonious VDJ recombination scenarios. In a later analysis, each TCR beta chain was defined by its CDR3 amino acid sequence together with its V-gene family, and reads without a unique V-gene family were excluded. In a later analysis, 550 to 650 highly shared, low-generation-probability nucleotide sequences were removed to address suspected cross-contamination and a sequencing artifact. A later analysis calculated a clonal expansion index for each public chain from normalized within-repertoire ranks of inferred template counts. Generation probabilities in a later analysis came from a VDJ recombination model fitted to out-of-frame rearrangements, and those results were checked against IGoR. Hypergeometric tests were used in a later analysis to score TCR-TCR, TCR-HLA and TCR-CMV co-occurrence, with a repertoire-size bias correction applied to the TCR pairs. To estimate false discovery rates, a later analysis permuted the HLA or CMV assignments 20 times. In a later analysis, co-occurring TCRs were grouped using DBSCAN, with TCRdist sequence similarity added in when clustering inside HLA-allele-positive subsets. Co-occurrence clustering excluded repertoires with fewer than 30,000 or more than 120,000 public chains, plus five with anomalous nucleotide sharing. TCRdb took over this immuneACCESS table, retaining in-frame rearrangements with V and J assigned. Such tables are incomplete; in checked studies, under half of the missing clones stem from an unresolved V gene, and the remainder is unexplained. The DNA gave D and trimming, while V, J and clone size come from that table. This sample lists 100,000 to 120,000 clones; about 68% were detected once. The ten most abundant clones make up around 4.3% of the sample.

V loses 5 bases, J loses 0 bases, and the germline ends lie 17 bases apart. The CDR3 starts with the cysteine, ends with the phenylalanine, and has 17 residues. Only CDR3 DNA remains: 51 bases, in frame from the first base. Per the germline V gene (reference sequence), LNHDA is the CDR1 and SQIVND is the CDR2. In the case of this clone: Its antigen is unknown. No much larger clone is present one base from it, and per-base qualities are unavailable.

The clonotype originates from a woman in her forties in good health and CMV-seropositive. The chain couples TRBV19 to TRBJ1-5; TRBD1 is perhaps the D gene, given 6 matching bases. The sample taken for sequencing was PBMCs. The nucleotide sequence reads TGTGCCAGTAGTCCCTTAGTGGGGGCCACTAGCAATCAGCCCCAGCATTTT. This codes for CASSPLVGATSNQPQHF.